This TCR beta chain was identified during a study of beta chain features in type 1 diabetes. The isolated RNA, all of it, was reverse transcribed, so expressed TCRB transcripts were what got sequenced. TCRdb's copy holds only in-frame clones and misses some; the assay was immunoSEQ multiplex PCR. The sample includes approximately 250,000 clones, approximately 11% seen only once; the top ten take over 0.015%. This clone showed up just a few times. Antigen unknown. Study results and caveats: Moderately but significantly shorter TCRB CDR3s were found in Type 1 diabetes patients in all four CD4+ subsets.

J was trimmed by 7 bases and V by 1 base; bases with no gene match: 9. The length of the CDR3 is 15 residues. The germline CDR1 and CDR2 sequences are SGDLS and YYNGEE. The source material was naive CD4+ T cells from blood. The clonotype was recovered from a man under 40 with type 1 diabetes. V usage is TRBV9 and J usage is TRBJ1-2; TRBD1 agrees at 8 bases. CDR3 amino acids: CASSVFTAGGFGYTF. CDR3 nucleotides: TGTGCCAGCAGCGTATTTACAGCAGGGGGCTTTGGCTACACCTTC.